This record looks at one T cell receptor beta chain sequence and its context. Antigen specificity is unknown. The data are from a study of OX40 agonist ivuxolimab in advanced cancers. About the research overall: Patients got intravenous ivuxolimab at 0.01 to 10 mg/kg every 2 weeks. Previous treatment with anti-PD-1, anti-PD-L1 or anti-CTLA-4 therapy was allowed; 30% to 50% had received some.

Study conclusions and caveats: People who partly responded at 0.1-3.0 mg/kg had some of the least clonal expansion seen.

V lost 4 bases to trimming and J lost 3 bases, with 12 bases between them. The CDR3 totals 15 residues. CDR1 and CDR2 (germline): LNHDA, SQIVND (reference sequence). Generated by immunoSEQ multiplex PCR, the TCRdb table keeps only in-frame clones and is missing some. The sample holds roughly 80,000 clones; just over 85% are singletons and the top ten take 1.5% to 2%. The clonotype was recovered from an adult with an advanced solid tumor such as melanoma, head and neck, liver or kidney cancer. The specimen comprised CD4+ or CD8+ T cells sorted from blood, sampled in a trial of the OX40 agonist ivuxolimab. V gene TRBV19 combines with J gene TRBJ2-2; the D gene could be TRBD1 or TRBD2 (6 bases each). The CDR3 protein is CASSTMGGHTGELFF. The CDR3, as DNA: TGTGCCAGTAGTACTATGGGGGGCCACACCGGGGAGCTGTTTTTT.